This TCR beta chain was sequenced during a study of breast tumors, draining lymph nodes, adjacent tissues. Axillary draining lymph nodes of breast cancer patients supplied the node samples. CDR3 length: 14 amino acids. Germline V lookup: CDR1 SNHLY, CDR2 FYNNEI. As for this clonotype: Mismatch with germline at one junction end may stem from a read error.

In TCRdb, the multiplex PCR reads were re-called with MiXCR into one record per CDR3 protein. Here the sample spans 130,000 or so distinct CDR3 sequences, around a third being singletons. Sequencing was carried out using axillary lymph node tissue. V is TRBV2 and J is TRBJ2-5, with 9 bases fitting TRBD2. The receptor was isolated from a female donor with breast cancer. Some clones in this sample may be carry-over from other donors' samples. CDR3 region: CASIGGGAGETQYF. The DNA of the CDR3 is TGTGCTAGCATTGGCGGGGGGGCCGGGGAGACCCAGTACTTC.